These 26 T cell receptor beta chains were all obtained from the same sample, sequenced in a study of blood T cell repertoires in COVID-19. Profiled with immunoSEQ multiplex PCR; TCRdb holds only in-frame clones, not every one. The table lists approximately 270,000 clones, 70% to 90% of them singletons. The sequenced sample consisted of peripheral blood. These receptors all come from a woman in her thirties with COVID-19, enrolled during active disease.

The V gene is TRBV28, the J gene TRBJ1-1; 8 bases map to TRBD1. Germline V gene sequence: CDR1 MDHEN, CDR2 SYDVKM. Trimming took 4 bases from V and 5 from J; bases not matched to a gene: 6. The CDR3 is made up of 14 amino acids. The CDR3 loop is CASSSGQGRTEAFF. CDR3 nucleotides: TGTGCCAGCAGTTCAGGACAGGGTCGAACTGAAGCTTTCTTT.

The rearrangement joins TRBV6-2 or TRBV6-3 to TRBJ2-7, with TRBD2 identical over 7 bases. Germline assignment: CDR1 MNHEY and CDR2 SVGEGT. The CDR3 runs to 14 residues. Trimming at V came to 4 bases and at J to 6 bases, leaving 9 bases not matched to a gene. CDR3 DNA: TGTGCCAGCAGTTTATCCGGGCGGGAGTCCGAGCAGTACGTC. It specifies CASSLSGRESEQYV.

The rearrangement links TRBV28 to TRBJ1-5; D gene ambiguous. With 0 bases removed from V and 1 base from J, the gap between germline ends came to 7 bases. Germline CDR1 is MDHEN and CDR2 is SYDVKM. CDR3 length: 15 residues. CDR3 coding DNA: TGTGCCAGCAGTTTATGGGCAGGAAGCAATCAGCCCCAGCATTTT. Its translation is CASSLWAGSNQPQHF.

This chain links TRBV9 with TRBJ2-6; D is undetermined. The germline CDR1 and CDR2 sequences are SGDLS and YYNGEE. The CDR3 has 15 amino acids. Trimming pared 3 bases from V and 4 bases from J, leaving 11 bases between. CDR3 bases: TGTGCCAGCAGCGACGCCCTGAGGGGGGCCAACGTCCTGACTTTC. It codes for CASSDALRGANVLTF. Looking up the rest from reference TRBV9 and TRBJ2-6 gives the full variable domain: DSGVTQTPKHLITATGQRVTLRCSPRSGDLSVYWYQQSLDQGLQFLIQYYNGEERAKGNILERFSAQQFPDLHSELNLSSLELGDSALYFCASSDALRGANVLTFGAGSRLTVL.

The chain recombines TRBV10-1 with TRBJ2-2; 11 nucleotides agree with TRBD2. CDR1 WNHNN and CDR2 SYGVQD come from the germline V gene (reference sequence). The V and J ends lost 4 bases and 4 bases, in that order; junction bases with no gene match: 11. The CDR3 length is 18 residues. The CDR3: CASSGMIGTSGRTGELFF. CDR3 nucleotides: TGCGCCAGCAGTGGGATGATCGGGACTAGCGGCCGCACCGGGGAGCTGTTTTTT.

This clone was seen a few times. This chain links TRBV19 with TRBJ1-1; 12 bases map to TRBD1. Germline V gene lookup returns CDR1 LNHDA and CDR2 SQIVND (reference sequence). The V gene end was trimmed by 6 bases and the J gene end by 11 bases; junction bases not matched to a gene: 10. The CDR3 runs to 14 residues. The CDR3 loop reads CASRPGQGAIGAFF. In nucleotides, the CDR3 is TGTGCCAGTAGGCCGGGACAGGGGGCTATCGGGGCTTTCTTT.

This chain connects TRBV20-1 to TRBJ2-3; D might be TRBD2 (6 bases). Germline loops: CDR1 DFQATT, CDR2 SNEGSKA (reference sequence). There are 11 residues in the CDR3. CDR3 in DNA: TGCAGCGGGGGAAGAGCAGATACGCAGTATTTT. It yields the protein CSGGRADTQYF.

The chain is built from TRBV19 and TRBJ1-4, with D uncertain. There are 14 residues in the CDR3. Germline V CDR1 and CDR2: LNHDA, SQIVND (reference sequence). Deletions cut 7 bases from V and 3 bases from J, with 12 bases between. The CDR3 coding sequence is TGTGCCAGTAACCTCGGGTTCCCTAATGAAAAACTGTTTTTT. This gives the protein CASNLGFPNEKLFF.

J is TRBJ1-1 and V is TRBV5-6, with TRBD1 identical over 9 bases. Germline V gives CDR1 SGHDT, CDR2 YYEEEE. The CDR3 has 16 amino acids. The ends lost 3 bases at V and 6 bases at J; junction bases unmatched: 12. This chain's CDR3 is CASSWVTGGARAEAFF. The CDR3 DNA follows: TGTGCCAGCAGCTGGGTGACAGGGGGGGCACGGGCTGAAGCTTTCTTT.

V and J are TRBV27 and TRBJ1-4; a weak D match, TRBD1 (5 bases). The ends were cut back, 7 bases at V and 4 bases at J, with 16 bases in the middle. The V gene's germline CDR1 is MNHEY and CDR2 SMNVEV (reference sequence). The CDR3 has 15 residues. Here the CDR3 reads CASTPLQGINEKLFF. For the CDR3, the DNA is TGTGCCAGCACCCCCCTCCAGGGCATTAATGAAAAACTGTTTTTT.

This chain links TRBV11-1 with TRBJ2-3, with D perhaps TRBD1 (6 bases). This CDR3 has 15 amino acids. V was shortened by 5 bases and J by 0 bases, with 12 bases between the two germline ends. CDR1 is SGHAT and CDR2 is FQDESV in the germline V gene (reference sequence). DNA for the CDR3: TGTGCCAGCAGCCTAGGACAGCTTAGCACAGATACGCAGTATTTT. Translation: CASSLGQLSTDTQYF.

This chain uses TRBV5-4 with TRBJ1-6; D remains ambiguous. Trimming took off 1 base at V and 16 bases at J, with 18 bases between the two ends. The germline CDR1 and CDR2 sequences are SGHNT and YYREEE (reference sequence). CDR3 length equals 14 residues. Written as DNA, the CDR3 is TGTGCCAGCAGCTTGTTCGAGCGAGGACTTCCTCTCCACTTT. It is translated as CASSLFERGLPLHF.

This clone came up once. The rearrangement joins TRBV6-4 to TRBJ2-3; 10 positions agree with TRBD1. The CDR3 runs to 15 residues. Germline V gene data show CDR1 as MRHNA and CDR2 as SNTAGT. Trimming removed 7 bases from V and 3 bases from J; junction bases left unmatched: 7. The chain's CDR3 is CASTPGTGETDTQYF. DNA of the CDR3: TGTGCCAGCACCCCCGGGACAGGGGAAACAGATACGCAGTATTTT.

This clone was seen a few times. The V and J genes are TRBV19 and TRBJ2-3; D remains unclear. V was shortened by 5 bases and J by 0 bases, with 12 bases between the two germline ends. This CDR3 has 15 amino acids. CDR1 and CDR2 from the germline V gene are LNHDA and SQIVND (reference sequence). The CDR3 DNA sequence: TGTGCCAGTAGTCCCAAATCCATCAGCACAGATACGCAGTATTTT. Translating it yields CASSPKSISTDTQYF.

The chain carries TRBV5-1 and TRBJ2-1; TRBD2 matches 15 bases. The germline gives CDR1 SGHRS, CDR2 YFSETQ. Trimming cost V 4 bases and J 3 bases; bases outside gene matches: 2. The length of the CDR3 is 16 residues. The CDR3 spells CASSRGLAGGYNEQFF. CDR3 nucleotide sequence: TGCGCCAGCAGCAGGGGACTAGCGGGAGGCTACAATGAGCAGTTCTTC.

This clone came up once. This chain uses TRBV18 with TRBJ2-2, with TRBD2 as a possible D gene (6 bases). Germline V gene lookup returns CDR1 KGHSH and CDR2 LQKENI. The CDR3 spans 16 residues. Trimming stripped 1 base from V and 2 bases from J, with 11 bases between. The CDR3 nucleotides read TGTGCCAGCTCACCACAGGACTACCTAAACACCGGGGAGCTGTTTTTT. Protein product: CASSPQDYLNTGELFF.

The chain links TRBV28 to TRBJ2-7; D gene uncertain. This CDR3 region has 13 residues. Germline CDR1 MDHEN, CDR2 SYDVKM. V gave up 4 bases and J gave up 4 bases, with 11 bases separating them. CDR3 residues: CASSSGQLYEQYV. The CDR3 nucleotides read TGTGCCAGCAGTTCTGGGCAGCTGTACGAGCAGTACGTC.

This sequence joins TRBV5-5 and TRBJ2-5; 9 bases map to TRBD1. The CDR3 runs to 14 residues. Germline V gene sequence: CDR1 SGHKS, CDR2 YYEKEE (reference sequence). V lost 2 bases and J lost 3; bases outside the gene matches: 2. In nucleotides, the CDR3 is TGTGCCAGCAGCTTCTGGACAGGGGAAGAGACCCAGTACTTC. This sequence encodes CASSFWTGEETQYF. The complete variable domain, with remaining parts taken from reference TRBV5-5 and TRBJ2-5, reads DAGVTQSPTHLIKTRGQQVTLRCSPISGHKSVSWYQQVLGQGPQFIFQYYEKEERGRGNFPDRFSARQFPNYSSELNVNALLLGDSALYLCASSFWTGEETQYFGPGTRLLVL.

The chain has TRBV7-8 and TRBJ1-1, with 7 positions matching TRBD1. CDR1 and CDR2 from the germline V gene are SGHVS and FQNEAQ. V shed 4 bases and J 2 bases; nucleotides not matched to a gene: 10. The CDR3 is 16 residues long. CDR3 nucleotides: TGTGCCAGCAGCTCCCGGACAGGATCTGGTAACACTGAAGCTTTCTTT. Amino acid sequence: CASSSRTGSGNTEAFF.

DNA for the CDR3: TGTGCCACCAGCAGTCATGGGGAGGGACCTTACGAGCAGTACGTC. Protein: CATSSHGEGPYEQYV. The chain has TRBV15 and TRBJ2-7; TRBD2 agrees at 7 bases. Losses at the gene ends were 3 bases for V and 4 bases for J; bases not matched to a gene: 9. Looked up from germline, CDR1 is LNHNV and CDR2 is YYDKDF (reference sequence). The CDR3 is 15 amino acids.

This clone turned up a few times. This chain connects TRBV10-3 to TRBJ1-6; D is possibly TRBD1 (5 bases). Trimming stripped 2 bases from V and 9 bases from J, with 20 bases between. CDR3 length: 17 amino acids. Germline assignment: CDR1 ENHRY and CDR2 SYGVKD. This chain's CDR3 is CAISEIAVGPRLSPLHF. The CDR3 DNA sequence: TGTGCCATCAGTGAGATCGCCGTGGGGCCTAGACTTTCACCCCTCCACTTT.

V and J are TRBV19 and TRBJ2-1, with D tentatively TRBD2 (6 bases). Trimming took 2 bases from V and 4 from J, leaving 15 bases between them. The CDR3 loop spans 16 amino acids. The germline gives CDR1 LNHDA, CDR2 SQIVND (reference sequence). CDR3 amino acids: CASSIRLGVGYNEQFF. The DNA of the CDR3 is TGTGCCAGTAGTATAAGACTAGGGGTAGGGTACAATGAGCAGTTCTTC.

The gene calls are TRBV14 and TRBJ1-1; TRBD1 is a possible D gene (6 bases). Germline V gives CDR1 SGHDN, CDR2 FVKESK. V lost 1 base, J lost 1 base, and 10 bases lay in between. The CDR3 extends over 15 amino acids. The CDR3 here is CASSQGGGKNTEAFF. CDR3 bases: TGTGCCAGCAGCCAAGGAGGGGGAAAGAACACTGAAGCTTTCTTT.

The J gene is TRBJ1-3, the V gene TRBV7-9; the D is unclear. In germline, CDR1 is SEHNR, CDR2 FQNEAQ (reference sequence). This CDR3 is built from 14 residues. V lost 3 bases to trimming and J lost 0 bases, with 6 bases between them. CDR3 in DNA: TGTGCCAGCAGCTTCCGGGACTCTGGAAACACCATATATTTT. It translates to CASSFRDSGNTIYF.

The CDR3 DNA reads TGTGCCAGCAGACAGCGGGGGGGCCCCACAGATACGCAGTATTTT. Its protein is CASRQRGGPTDTQYF. The chain recombines TRBV6-5 with TRBJ2-3; TRBD2 agrees at 10 bases. J gave up 2 bases and V 6 bases, and 5 bases lay outside the gene matches. Germline loops: CDR1 MNHEY, CDR2 SVGAGI. This CDR3 is 15 amino acids long.

The J gene is TRBJ1-6, the V gene TRBV15, with a possible D match to TRBD1 (6 bases). V was cut by 9 bases and J by 6 bases, with 15 bases left in between. Per the germline V gene, CDR1 is LNHNV and CDR2 is YYDKDF (reference sequence). CDR3 length: 14 amino acids. The CDR3 loop reads CATNPGVTNSPLHF. CDR3 DNA: TGTGCCACGAACCCAGGGGTTACTAATTCACCCCTCCACTTT.